Below are 22 T cell receptor beta chains sequenced from a single sample in a study of metastatic and nonmetastatic thyroid tumors (TCRdb year 2020). None of the patients had been given any treatment before thyroid surgery. Receptor amplification or capture employed PCR. Sequencing used an Illumina HiSeq 4000. The raw public reads went through TCRdb reprocessing: fastp at Q25, MiXCR clone calling, in-frame beta chains kept. The sample data list around 14,000 clones, and more than 20% of these were observed just once. The ten largest clones capture about a tenth of the sample. Sequenced input: tumor tissue. Every receptor here comes from a female donor with papillary thyroid cancer or a benign thyroid nodule (not recorded which). Some clones in this sample may be carry-over from other donors' samples.

In its sample, this clone ranks as medium-sized (0.01 to 0.1%). The chain employs TRBV6-1 and TRBJ2-7, with 7 bases matching TRBD1. The CDR3 has 14 residues. Germline trimming cut 6 bases from V and 7 bases from J; bases unmatched to any gene: 12. Germline V gives CDR1 MNHNS, CDR2 SASEGT. The CDR3 sequence: CASRVGGALEEQYF. In DNA form, the CDR3 reads TGTGCCAGCAGGGTAGGGGGCGCCTTGGAGGAGCAGTACTTC.

J is TRBJ2-3 and V is TRBV20-1; tentatively, D is TRBD2 (5 bases). Trimming took off 7 bases at V and 0 bases at J, with 8 bases between the two ends. Germline CDR1 and CDR2: DFQATT and SNEGSKA (reference sequence). The CDR3 is made up of 12 amino acids. The CDR3 here is CSGGGSTDTQYF. The CDR3 nucleotides read TGCAGTGGAGGCGGGAGCACAGATACGCAGTATTTT.

This clone is medium-sized by share. The CDR3 DNA reads TGTGCCAGCAGGCCCAGTAGGGGGAGCAATATTGCCAATGACGAGCAGTACTTC. The encoded protein is CASRPSRGSNIANDEQYF. The chain uses TRBV6-2 or TRBV6-3 and TRBJ2-7; maybe TRBD1 (6 bases). The CDR3 runs to 18 residues. CDR1 is MNHEY and CDR2 is SVGEGT in the germline V gene. V lost 6 bases and J 5 bases, leaving 29 bases between the germline ends.

This clone is termed medium-sized (0.01 to 0.1%). The chain joins TRBV6-1 to TRBJ1-6; the match to TRBD1 covers 8 bases. The CDR3 runs to 14 residues. V lost 6 bases to trimming and J lost 10 bases; unmatched junction nucleotides: 8. CDR1 is MNHNS and CDR2 is SASEGT in the germline V gene. The CDR3 DNA sequence: TGTGCCAGCAGACCCACAGGGGGACCCTCACCCCTCCACTTT. Translating gives CASRPTGGPSPLHF.

This clone was detected many times. This may come from a read error, since a much larger clone is one base off. Within the sample, other DNA sequences also encode this same CDR3. The chain combines TRBV20-1 with TRBJ2-7; D is undetermined. V was pared by 4 bases and J by 1 base, with 8 bases between. This CDR3 has 12 amino acids. The germline CDR1 and CDR2 sequences are DFQATT and SNEGSKA (reference sequence). The CDR3 nucleotides are TGCAGTGCTATTGGCGGTTCCTACGAGCAGTACTTC. It codes for CSAIGGSYEQYF.

Turning to this clone: One junction end disagrees with the germline gene, perhaps due to a read error. The V and J genes are TRBV24-1 and TRBJ2-1, with D tentatively TRBD1 (6 bases). The CDR3 runs to 13 residues. Germline-derived CDR1 and CDR2 are KGHDR and SFDVKD. The chain's CDR3 is CVTSGQGIDEQFF. The CDR3 DNA sequence: TGTGTCACCAGTGGGCAGGGGATAGATGAGCAGTTCTTC.

By proportion, this clone is medium-sized (0.01 to 0.1%). This rearrangement joins TRBV6-1 to TRBJ2-3; D is possibly TRBD2 (5 bases). From germline, CDR1 is MNHNS and CDR2 SASEGT. The CDR3 is 15 amino acids. Trimming shortened V by 5 bases and J by 2 bases, and 14 bases separated the two germline ends. Here the CDR3 DNA reads TGTGCCAGCAGTTGGTCGCCCGGGGACACAGATACGCAGTATTTT. It is translated as CASSWSPGDTDTQYF.

The chain couples TRBV19 to TRBJ1-1; 7 bases match TRBD1. Germline V lookup: CDR1 LNHDA, CDR2 SQIVND (reference sequence). The CDR3 is 15 residues long. The V segment lost 7 bases and the J segment 5 bases; nucleotides outside the gene matches: 13. Here the CDR3 reads CASKGVRQGYTEAFF. The CDR3, as DNA: TGTGCCAGTAAGGGGGTTCGACAGGGCTATACTGAAGCTTTCTTT.

Comments on this clone: A read error may produce the germline difference seen at one junction end. The chain recombines TRBV28 with TRBJ2-7; D may be TRBD1 (5 bases). The CDR3 covers 15 residues. Germline loops: CDR1 MDHEN, CDR2 SYDVKM. CDR3 loop: CATGVSSRESYDQYF. Written as DNA, the CDR3 is TGTGCCACCGGCGTGTCATCCAGGGAATCCTACGATCAGTACTTC.

This clone was detected only once. The J gene is TRBJ1-5, the V gene TRBV7-2; D is ambiguous. The germline gives CDR1 SGHTA, CDR2 FQGNSA. Trimming removed 5 bases at V and 0 bases at J, with 5 bases between. The CDR3 covers 13 residues. Here the CDR3 DNA reads TGTGCCAGCAGCGACGGTAGCAATCAGCCCCAGCATTTT. As protein: CASSDGSNQPQHF. The full variable domain, rest sourced from reference TRBV7-2 and TRBJ1-5, is GAGVSQSPSNKVTEKGKDVELRCDPISGHTALYWYRQSLGQGLEFLIYFQGNSAPDKSGLPSDRFSAERTGGSVSTLTIQRTQQEDSAVYLCASSDGSNQPQHFGDGTRLSIL.

The chain has TRBV5-1 and TRBJ2-2; maybe TRBD1 (6 bases). This CDR3 has 15 amino acids. Germline values: CDR1 SGHRS, CDR2 YFSETQ. V lost 3 bases to trimming and J lost 3 bases, with 12 bases between them. CDR3 sequence: CASSSTGMDTGELFF. DNA of the CDR3: TGCGCCAGCAGCTCAACAGGGATGGACACCGGGGAGCTGTTTTTT.

This clone was seen only a few times. The V and J genes are TRBV12-3 or TRBV12-4 and TRBJ1-1; D might be TRBD1 (5 bases). The CDR3 has 14 residues. V was clipped by 5 bases and J by 1 base, with 11 bases between them. The CDR3 region is CASSPGTANTEAFF. CDR3 DNA: TGTGCCAGCAGTCCCGGGACTGCGAACACTGAAGCTTTCTTT.

In its sample, this clone is medium-sized. V usage is TRBV6-1 and J usage is TRBJ1-6; 11 bases map to TRBD1. Germline V CDR1 and CDR2: MNHNS, SASEGT. V was clipped by 5 bases and J by 7 bases; unmatched bases: 10. The CDR3 totals 17 residues. The CDR3 DNA sequence: TGTGCCAGCAGTTGGACAGGGGGCGTCGGAGGGAATTCACCCCTCCACTTT. It codes for CASSWTGGVGGNSPLHF.

About this clone: One base away lies a much larger clone, so this may be a sequencing read error. V gene TRBV20-1 combines with J gene TRBJ1-3; 8 bases agree with TRBD1. Germline-derived CDR1 and CDR2 are DFQATT and SNEGSKA (reference sequence). The CDR3 consists of 17 residues. This CDR3 is CSSRDITGGVSGNTIYF. CDR3 DNA: TGCAGTTCTAGAGATATAACAGGGGGAGTCTCTGGAAACACCATATATTTT.

This clone has just a few counts. This sequence joins TRBV2 and TRBJ2-2, with D perhaps TRBD1 (7 bases). The V gene lost 5 bases and the J gene lost 5 bases, with 15 bases spanning the gap. This CDR3 contains 15 residues. CDR1 and CDR2 (germline): SNHLY, FYNNEI. Written as DNA, the CDR3 is TGTGCCAGCAGTCCTCGGACAGGAGGGACCGGGGAGCTGTTTTTT. It is translated as CASSPRTGGTGELFF. Filled out from reference TRBV2 and TRBJ2-2, the complete variable domain reads EPEVTQTPSHQVTQMGQEVILRCVPISNHLYFYWYRQILGQKVEFLVSFYNNEISEKSEIFDDQFSVERPDGSNFTLKIRSTKLEDSAMYFCASSPRTGGTGELFFGEGSRLTVL.

CDR3 sequence: CASSQSNYEQYF. CDR3 nucleotide sequence: TGTGCCAGCAGCCAATCCAACTACGAGCAGTACTTC. This chain joins TRBV3-1 and TRBJ2-7, with D uncertain. Trimming left V 2 bases short and J 3 bases short, with 5 bases between. Germline V lookup: CDR1 LGHDT, CDR2 YNNKEL (reference sequence). There are 12 residues in the CDR3.

On this clone: A read error may be the cause here, since a much bigger clone is one base away. The gene calls are TRBV5-1 and TRBJ2-1; D unresolved. The CDR3 length is 12 residues. Looked up from germline, CDR1 is SGHRS and CDR2 is YFSETQ. CDR3: CASNVSDNGQFF. CDR3 DNA sequence: TGCGCCAGCAATGTAAGCGACAATGGGCAGTTCTTC.

By frequency in the sample, this clone is medium-sized. This rearrangement joins TRBV27 to TRBJ1-1, with 9 bases that match TRBD1. CDR3 length: 14 residues. The V segment lost 5 bases and the J segment 5 bases; nucleotides outside the gene matches: 6. Germline loops: CDR1 MNHEY, CDR2 SMNVEV (reference sequence). CDR3 sequence: CASSTQGAYTEAFF. In DNA form, the CDR3 reads TGTGCCAGCAGTACACAGGGGGCTTATACTGAAGCTTTCTTT.

This clone was detected many times. The chain joins TRBV4-1 to TRBJ2-1; D remains ambiguous. The V end lost 1 base, the J end lost 12 bases, and 10 bases lay between the germline ends. Germline V lookup: CDR1 MGHRA, CDR2 YSYEKL. The CDR3 is 12 amino acids. This CDR3 reads CASSQGSLGQFF. The CDR3 coding sequence is TGCGCCAGCAGCCAAGGTTCCCTGGGGCAGTTCTTC.

This clone was seen at least ten times. The V gene is TRBV20-1, the J gene TRBJ2-5; D is ambiguous. Germline V lookup: CDR1 DFQATT, CDR2 SNEGSKA (reference sequence). The ends were cut back, 7 bases at V and 1 base at J, with 10 bases in the middle. The CDR3 loop spans 12 amino acids. CDR3 DNA: TGCAGTGTTTTACTGATCCAAGAGACCCAGTACTTC. It specifies CSVLLIQETQYF.

Note on this clone: This may be a read error, as it is one base from a much larger clone. Other DNA sequences from this sample encode an identical CDR3 as well. The J gene is TRBJ2-1, the V gene TRBV20-1, with unresolved D. Germline CDR1 DFQATT, CDR2 SNEGSKA (reference sequence). The CDR3 is 12 amino acids. The CDR3 protein is CSASGSGNEQFF. The DNA of the CDR3 is TGCAGTGCTAGCGGGTCGGGCAATGAGCAATTCTTC.

This clone showed up just a few times. The chain joins TRBV6-1 to TRBJ1-6; D is unresolved. The CDR3 spans 14 residues. V lost 6 bases and J 7 bases, leaving 13 bases between the germline ends. Germline V gene data show CDR1 as MNHNS and CDR2 as SASEGT. CDR3 nucleotide sequence: TGTGCCAGCAGCGGGTCGTCGGCAAATTCACCCCTCCACTTT. Residues: CASSGSSANSPLHF.